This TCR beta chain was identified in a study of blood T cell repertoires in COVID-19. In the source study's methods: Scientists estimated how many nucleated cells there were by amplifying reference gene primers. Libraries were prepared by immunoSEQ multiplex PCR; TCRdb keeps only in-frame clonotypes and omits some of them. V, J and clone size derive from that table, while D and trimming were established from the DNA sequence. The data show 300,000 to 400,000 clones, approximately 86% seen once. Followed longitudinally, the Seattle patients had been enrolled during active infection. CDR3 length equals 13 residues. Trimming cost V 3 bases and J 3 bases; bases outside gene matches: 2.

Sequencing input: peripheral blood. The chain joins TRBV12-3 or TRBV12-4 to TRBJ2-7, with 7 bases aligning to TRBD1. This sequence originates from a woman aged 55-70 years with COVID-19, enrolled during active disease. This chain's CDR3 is CASSFSGGYEQYF. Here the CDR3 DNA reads TGTGCCAGCAGTTTCTCAGGGGGCTACGAGCAGTACTTC.